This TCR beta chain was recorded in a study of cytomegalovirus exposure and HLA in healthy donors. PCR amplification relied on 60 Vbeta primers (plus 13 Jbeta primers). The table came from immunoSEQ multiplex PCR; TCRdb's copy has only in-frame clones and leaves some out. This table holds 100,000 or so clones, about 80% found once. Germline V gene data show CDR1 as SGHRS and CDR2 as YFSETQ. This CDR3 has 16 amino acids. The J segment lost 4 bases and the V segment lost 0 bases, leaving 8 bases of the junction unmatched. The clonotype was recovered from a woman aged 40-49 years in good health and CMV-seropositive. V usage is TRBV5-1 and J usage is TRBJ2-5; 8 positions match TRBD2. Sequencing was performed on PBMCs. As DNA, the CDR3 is TGCGCCAGCAGCTTGGACGCAGCGGGGGTGGGAGAGACCCAGTACTTC. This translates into CASSLDAAGVGETQYF. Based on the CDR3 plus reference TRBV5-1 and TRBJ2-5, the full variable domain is KAGVTQTPRYLIKTRGQQVTLSCSPISGHRSVSWYQQTPGQGLQFLFEYFSETQRNKGNFPGRFSGRQFSNSRSEMNVSTLELGDSALYLCASSLDAAGVGETQYFGPGTRLLVL.